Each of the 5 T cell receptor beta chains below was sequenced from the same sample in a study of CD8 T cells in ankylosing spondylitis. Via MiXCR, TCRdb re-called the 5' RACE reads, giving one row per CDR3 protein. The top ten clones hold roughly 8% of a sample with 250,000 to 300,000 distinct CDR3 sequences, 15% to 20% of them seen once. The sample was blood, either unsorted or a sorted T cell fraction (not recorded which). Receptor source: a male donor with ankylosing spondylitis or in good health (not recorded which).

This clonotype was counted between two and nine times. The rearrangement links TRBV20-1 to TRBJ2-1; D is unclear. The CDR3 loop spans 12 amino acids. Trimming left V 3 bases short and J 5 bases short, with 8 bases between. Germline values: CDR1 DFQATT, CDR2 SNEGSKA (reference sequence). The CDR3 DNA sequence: TGCAGTGCTAGGGGTAGCAACAATGAGCAGTTCTTC. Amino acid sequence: CSARGSNNEQFF.

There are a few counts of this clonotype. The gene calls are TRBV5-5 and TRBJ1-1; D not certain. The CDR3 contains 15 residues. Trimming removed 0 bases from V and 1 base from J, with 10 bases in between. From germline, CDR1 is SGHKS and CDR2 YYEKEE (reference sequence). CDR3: CASSLALLANTEAFF. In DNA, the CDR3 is TGTGCCAGCAGCTTGGCCTTGCTAGCGAACACTGAAGCTTTCTTT.

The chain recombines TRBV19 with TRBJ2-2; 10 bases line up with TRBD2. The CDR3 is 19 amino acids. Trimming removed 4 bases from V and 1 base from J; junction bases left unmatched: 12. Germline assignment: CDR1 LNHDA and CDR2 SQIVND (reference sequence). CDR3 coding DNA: TGTGCCAGTAGTAGGGCGTCCCGTTTAGCGGGAGGGAACACCGGGGAGCTGTTTTTT. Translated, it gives CASSRASRLAGGNTGELFF.

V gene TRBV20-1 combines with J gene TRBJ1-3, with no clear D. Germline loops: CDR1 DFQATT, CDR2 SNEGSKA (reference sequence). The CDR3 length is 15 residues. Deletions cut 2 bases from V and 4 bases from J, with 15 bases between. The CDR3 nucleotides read TGCAGTGCTAGAATCGGCACCACCGGCGGAAACACCATATATTTT. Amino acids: CSARIGTTGGNTIYF.

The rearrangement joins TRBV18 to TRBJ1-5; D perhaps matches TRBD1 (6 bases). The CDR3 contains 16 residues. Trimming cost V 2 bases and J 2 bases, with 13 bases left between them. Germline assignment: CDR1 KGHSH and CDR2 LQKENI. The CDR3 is CASSPSSAGGNQPQHF. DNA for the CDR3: TGTGCCAGCTCACCATCCTCGGCAGGGGGCAATCAGCCCCAGCATTTT.